A single sample gave rise to the 19 T cell receptor beta chains below, sequenced in a study of cytomegalovirus exposure and HLA in healthy donors. PCR employed 60 Vbeta and 13 Jbeta primers. This table comes from immunoSEQ multiplex PCR, and its TCRdb copy is limited to in-frame clones, with some not included. The clone table shows about 91,000 clones, with the ten largest holding around 3.4%. Sequencing was carried out using PBMCs. Source of these receptors: a woman under 40 in good health and CMV-seronegative.

The genes are TRBV19 and TRBJ1-2, with D possibly being TRBD1 (5 bases). V lost 7 bases to trimming and J lost 4 bases, with 19 bases between them. Per the germline V gene, CDR1 is LNHDA and CDR2 is SQIVND (reference sequence). The CDR3 contains 15 residues. CDR3 nucleotides: TGTGCCAGTAAGACATATGGGGGGGGGATCTATGGCTACACCTTC. Amino acids: CASKTYGGGIYGYTF.

This chain connects TRBV6-1 to TRBJ1-4, with 8 positions matching TRBD1. The germline V gene encodes CDR1 MNHNS and CDR2 SASEGT. The CDR3 has 15 residues. V shed 6 bases, J shed 7 bases, and the junction held 10 bases outside the gene matches. This CDR3 is CASRSRQGLPEKLFF. The CDR3 region has the DNA TGTGCCAGCAGGAGTAGACAGGGGCTCCCTGAAAAACTGTTTTTT.

The V call is TRBV30, the J call TRBJ2-3, with D perhaps TRBD1 (6 bases). The CDR3 sequence is 12 residues long. Between the trimmed V and J ends, which lost 3 bases and 5 bases, there was a span of 9 bases. Germline V lookup: CDR1 GTSNPN, CDR2 SVGIG (reference sequence). The chain's CDR3 is CAWSIGGDTQYF. The CDR3, as DNA: TGTGCCTGGAGCATAGGGGGAGATACGCAGTATTTT. The full variable domain, its missing parts supplied by reference TRBV30 and TRBJ2-3, is SQTIHQWPATLVQPVGSPLSLECTVEGTSNPNLYWYRQAAGRGLQLLFYSVGIGQISSEVPQNLSASRPQDRQFILSSKKLLLSDSGFYLCAWSIGGDTQYFGPGTRLTVL.

The gene calls are TRBV21-1 and TRBJ2-7; TRBD1 was called by the table and not checked on the DNA. TRBV21-1 is designated a pseudogene. The CDR3 has 17 amino acids. The CDR3 is CATEHSPSRDRSYEQYF. The CDR3 DNA reads TGTGCCACCGAGCATTCCCCGAGTCGAGACAGATCCTACGAGCAGTACTTC.

V gene TRBV2 combines with J gene TRBJ2-5; TRBD2 matches 7 bases. V shed 6 bases and J 5 bases; nucleotides not matched to a gene: 6. The CDR3 runs to 13 residues. CDR1 is SNHLY, CDR2 FYNNEI, per germline. CDR3 protein: CASSTGGGETQYF. CDR3 DNA: TGTGCCAGCAGCACGGGGGGTGGGGAGACCCAGTACTTC.

The chain couples TRBV11-2 to TRBJ1-1; D not resolved. Germline V lookup: CDR1 SGHAT, CDR2 FQNNGV. V gave up 4 bases and J gave up 2 bases, with 11 bases separating them. This CDR3 is built from 14 residues. CDR3: CASSSLGLNTEAFF. In nucleotides, the CDR3 is TGTGCCAGCAGCTCTCTCGGTCTAAACACTGAAGCTTTCTTT.

The J gene is TRBJ1-2, the V gene TRBV27, with 7 bases that match TRBD1. The V gene end was trimmed by 5 bases and the J gene end by 2 bases; junction bases not matched to a gene: 2. This CDR3 spans 13 amino acids. Per germline, CDR1 MNHEY and CDR2 SMNVEV (reference sequence). As DNA, the CDR3 is TGTGCCAGCAGTGGGACAGAAAACTATGGCTACACCTTC. Protein product: CASSGTENYGYTF.

V gene TRBV19 combines with J gene TRBJ1-5; no clear D. CDR3 length: 15 amino acids. V shed 0 bases and J shed 5 bases, with 11 bases lying between them. Germline CDR1 is LNHDA and CDR2 is SQIVND (reference sequence). CDR3 sequence (DNA): TGTGCCAGTAGTATAGATCGGGGTTCGGATCAGCCCCAGCATTTT. It is translated as CASSIDRGSDQPQHF.

V gene TRBV7-8 combines with J gene TRBJ1-4; no definite D call. Trimming stripped 0 bases from V and 0 bases from J, with 11 bases between. The CDR3 runs 17 residues. The germline gives CDR1 SGHVS, CDR2 FQNEAQ. The CDR3 bases are TGTGCCAGCAGCTTAGCGTGGGCAGCCGCAACTAATGAAAAACTGTTTTTT. Protein sequence: CASSLAWAAATNEKLFF.

The V gene is TRBV4-1, the J gene TRBJ2-3; maybe TRBD2 (6 bases). Trimming stripped 0 bases from V and 2 bases from J, with 12 bases between. CDR1 MGHRA and CDR2 YSYEKL come from the germline V gene. CDR3 length equals 16 residues. CDR3 bases: TGCGCCAGCAGCCAAGACACACTAGCCTTCACAGATACGCAGTATTTT. This translates into CASSQDTLAFTDTQYF.

The chain uses TRBV5-1 and TRBJ2-5, with TRBD2 as a possible D gene (6 bases). Germline CDR1 is SGHRS and CDR2 is YFSETQ. This CDR3 is 15 amino acids long. The germline V and J ends were trimmed by 2 bases and 2 bases, with 13 bases remaining between them. The CDR3 nucleotides read TGCGCCAGCAGCTTAATGGCGGGGCTTCAAGAGACCCAGTACTTC. It codes for CASSLMAGLQETQYF.

The V and J genes are TRBV4-1 and TRBJ2-5; 7 bases are a match to TRBD2. The end of the DNA fits TRBJ2-7 better, so the J call may be wrong. Germline-derived CDR1 and CDR2 are MGHRA and YSYEKL. The CDR3 is 16 amino acids. For the CDR3, the DNA is TGCGCCAGCAGCCAAGAGACGGCGGGAGCCTCCTACGAGCAGTACTTC. Translation: CASSQETAGASYEQYF.

The V gene is TRBV10-2, the J gene TRBJ2-7; D perhaps matches TRBD2 (5 bases). The CDR3 has 13 residues. The V and J ends lost 0 bases and 4 bases respectively, with 7 bases between them. In germline, CDR1 is WSHSY, CDR2 SAAADI. The CDR3 spells CASSESRDYEQYF. CDR3 in DNA: TGCGCCAGCAGTGAGTCCCGGGATTACGAGCAGTACTTC.

The chain employs TRBV28 and TRBJ1-1, with 10 bases that match TRBD1. This CDR3 region has 18 residues. The germline V gene encodes CDR1 MDHEN and CDR2 SYDVKM. V shed 6 bases and J 4 bases; nucleotides not matched to a gene: 17. CDR3: CASRGTSTGGGFGTEAFF. The CDR3 coding sequence is TGTGCCAGCAGGGGAACCTCGACAGGGGGCGGTTTTGGCACTGAAGCTTTCTTT.

The J gene is TRBJ1-1, the V gene TRBV5-1, with D possibly matching TRBD1 (5 bases). The germline V and J ends were trimmed by 1 base and 2 bases, with 9 bases remaining between them. Germline V gene sequence: CDR1 SGHRS, CDR2 YFSETQ. The CDR3 is made up of 14 amino acids. CDR3 DNA: TGCGCCAGCAGCTTGAGTCAGGGCAACACTGAAGCTTTCTTT. This codes for CASSLSQGNTEAFF.

The J gene is TRBJ1-5, the V gene TRBV6-4; no firm D call. The CDR3 extends over 15 amino acids. Trimming left V 7 bases short and J 3 bases short, with 16 bases between. Germline assignment: CDR1 MRHNA and CDR2 SNTAGT. This CDR3 reads CASKWRCQYNQPQHF. The CDR3 nucleotides read TGTGCCAGCAAGTGGAGATGCCAGTACAATCAGCCCCAGCATTTT.

V usage is TRBV4-1 and J usage is TRBJ1-5; D is undetermined. The V gene's germline CDR1 is MGHRA and CDR2 YSYEKL. The CDR3 is 15 amino acids. The V end was cut by 1 base, the J end by 0 bases, with 7 bases between. CDR3 nucleotide sequence: TGCGCCAGCAGCCAAGGGGCCATTAGCAATCAGCCCCAGCATTTT. This codes for CASSQGAISNQPQHF.

This chain links TRBV21-1 with TRBJ2-7; TRBD2 is the table's D call and was not checked against the DNA. TRBV21-1 is deemed a pseudogene. The CDR3 covers 12 residues. CDR3 amino acids: CASSGQGGEQYF. The CDR3 coding sequence is TGTGCCAGCAGCGGCCAGGGAGGCGAGCAGTACTTC.

Concerning this clone itself: The sample holds other DNA sequences that translate to the same CDR3. This sequence joins TRBV5-1 and TRBJ1-1, with TRBD1 matching over 7 bases. The CDR3 extends over 13 amino acids. After removal of 1 base from V and 4 bases from J, the junction contained 1 base not matched to a gene. Germline CDR1 is SGHRS and CDR2 is YFSETQ. The CDR3 reads CASSLTGVTEAFF. In DNA form, the CDR3 reads TGCGCCAGCAGCTTGACAGGGGTCACTGAAGCTTTCTTT.